Each of the 26 T cell receptor beta chains below was sequenced from the same sample in a study of OX40 agonist ivuxolimab in advanced cancers. Some clones are missing from TCRdb's copy, which holds only in-frame ones; the method was immunoSEQ multiplex PCR. The sample carries fewer than 85,000 clones, just under 90% recorded once. The material was CD4+ or CD8+ T cells sorted from blood, obtained in a trial of the OX40 agonist ivuxolimab. These receptors all stem from an adult with an advanced solid tumor such as melanoma, head and neck, liver or kidney cancer.

The V gene is TRBV7-9, the J gene TRBJ1-1; D not certain. CDR1 and CDR2 from the germline V gene are SEHNR and FQNEAQ (reference sequence). CDR3 size: 14 residues. V lost 4 bases and J lost 1, with 10 bases in between. The CDR3 DNA reads TGTGCCAGCAGCTCCCTCGGGGAGAACACTGAAGCTTTCTTT. This encodes CASSSLGENTEAFF.

V usage is TRBV19 and J usage is TRBJ1-6; D call uncertain. Per germline, CDR1 LNHDA and CDR2 SQIVND (reference sequence). V gave up 2 bases and J gave up 0 bases, with 8 bases separating them. This CDR3 has 16 amino acids. The CDR3: CASSITVSSYNSPLHF. DNA for the CDR3: TGTGCCAGTAGTATAACCGTCAGCTCCTATAATTCACCCCTCCACTTT.

This clone was observed a few times. The chain uses TRBV6-4 and TRBJ2-2; 7 nucleotides agree with TRBD1. V was clipped by 3 bases and J by 0 bases; unmatched bases: 1. Germline values: CDR1 MRHNA, CDR2 SNTAGT. The CDR3 is 15 amino acids. In nucleotides, the CDR3 is TGTGCCAGCAGTGATGGGACAGCGAACACCGGGGAGCTGTTTTTT. Residues: CASSDGTANTGELFF.

As DNA, the CDR3 is TGTGCCAGTAGGGTAGGGGGCACTGAAGCTTTCTTT. Residues: CASRVGGTEAFF. The J gene is TRBJ1-1, the V gene TRBV19; the D gene is possibly TRBD1 (6 bases). The germline CDR1 and CDR2 sequences are LNHDA and SQIVND (reference sequence). This CDR3 spans 12 amino acids. The V gene lost 6 bases and the J gene lost 4 bases, with 9 bases spanning the gap.

This chain uses TRBV15 with TRBJ1-3, with D possibly being TRBD1 (5 bases). The germline CDR1 and CDR2 sequences are LNHNV and YYDKDF (reference sequence). The CDR3 is 14 residues long. V was clipped by 2 bases and J by 3 bases, with 8 bases between them. CDR3 bases: TGTGCCACCAGCAGACAGGGATTTGGAAACACCATATATTTT. Encoded protein: CATSRQGFGNTIYF.

CDR3 region: CSDGAGRGTGVGGYTF. The DNA of the CDR3 is TGCAGCGATGGAGCAGGACGGGGGACAGGGGTTGGAGGCTACACCTTC. The chain combines TRBV29-1 with TRBJ1-2; 10 bases agree with TRBD1. This CDR3 contains 16 residues. V dropped 7 bases and J dropped 8; count of bases not matched to a gene: 19. CDR1 is SQVTM and CDR2 is ANQGSEA in the germline V gene.

This clone was seen a few times. The chain uses TRBV5-1 and TRBJ2-1; 10 nucleotides agree with TRBD2. CDR3 size: 13 residues. Unmatched junction bases numbered 2, after V lost 7 bases and J lost 4 bases. CDR1 and CDR2 from the germline V gene are SGHRS and YFSETQ. CDR3 coding DNA: TGCGCCAGCGGGACTAGCGAATACAATGAGCAGTTCTTC. This encodes CASGTSEYNEQFF.

This chain joins TRBV25-1 and TRBJ2-1; D remains ambiguous. V lost 6 bases and J lost 2, with 11 bases in between. CDR3 length: 14 amino acids. Germline CDR1 and CDR2: MGHDK and SYGVNS. CDR3 loop: CASRSPEAYNEQFF. In nucleotides, the CDR3 is TGTGCCAGCAGGAGCCCCGAGGCCTACAATGAGCAGTTCTTC.

The chain joins TRBV2 to TRBJ2-6, with D perhaps given as TRBD1 or TRBD2 (6 bases each). V was clipped by 7 bases and J by 0 bases, with 19 bases between them. CDR3 length: 18 amino acids. Germline lookup yields CDR1 SNHLY and CDR2 FYNNEI. This CDR3 reads CASIWSPGGSSGANVLTF. As DNA, the CDR3 is TGTGCCAGCATTTGGAGCCCCGGGGGCAGCTCTGGGGCCAACGTCCTGACTTTC.

This clone appeared a single time. The gene calls are TRBV9 and TRBJ1-2, with D perhaps matching TRBD1 (5 bases). V gave up 4 bases and J gave up 4 bases, with 8 bases separating them. The CDR3 has 12 amino acids. Germline CDR1 SGDLS, CDR2 YYNGEE. CDR3 region: CASSSRVYGYTF. As DNA, the CDR3 is TGTGCCAGCAGCTCCAGGGTCTATGGCTACACCTTC.

This rearrangement joins TRBV5-1 to TRBJ2-7; D possibly matches TRBD1 or TRBD2 (5 bases each). Trimming shortened V by 4 bases and J by 5 bases, and 10 bases separated the two germline ends. Per the germline V gene, CDR1 is SGHRS and CDR2 is YFSETQ. The CDR3 covers 12 residues. The CDR3 region is CASSPGAHEQYF. The CDR3 region has the DNA TGCGCCAGCAGCCCCGGGGCTCACGAGCAGTACTTC.

In its sample, this clone was seen once. The V and J genes are TRBV21-1 and TRBJ1-1; TRBD1, the table's D call, was not compared with the DNA. TRBV21-1 is termed a pseudogene. The CDR3 has 12 residues. The chain's CDR3 is CARTGENTEAFF. The DNA of the CDR3 is TGTGCAAGGACAGGGGAGAACACTGAAGCTTTCTTT.

This rearrangement joins TRBV18 to TRBJ1-4, with D possibly matching TRBD1 (6 bases). Germline assignment: CDR1 KGHSH and CDR2 LQKENI. V was shortened by 3 bases and J by 4 bases, with 15 bases between the two germline ends. The CDR3 spans 16 residues. The chain's CDR3 is CASSPLGQSGNEKLFF. For the CDR3, the DNA is TGTGCCAGCTCACCGTTAGGACAGTCGGGTAATGAAAAACTGTTTTTT.

The chain combines TRBV7-9 with TRBJ2-7; D remains unclear. Trimming took 4 bases from V and 6 from J, leaving 10 bases between them. The CDR3 is 12 amino acids. CDR1 and CDR2 from the germline V gene are SEHNR and FQNEAQ (reference sequence). This CDR3 reads CASSWSGREQYF. CDR3 DNA: TGTGCCAGCAGCTGGAGTGGCCGCGAGCAGTACTTC. Looking up the rest from reference TRBV7-9 and TRBJ2-7 gives the full variable domain: DTGVSQNPRHKITKRGQNVTFRCDPISEHNRLYWYRQTLGQGPEFLTYFQNEAQLEKSRLLSDRFSAERPKGSFSTLEIQRTEQGDSAMYLCASSWSGREQYFGPGTRLTVT.

A single count supports this clone. The rearrangement uses TRBV11-1 and TRBJ2-5, with 12 bases aligning to TRBD2. CDR1 and CDR2 from the germline V gene are SGHAT and FQDESV (reference sequence). Unmatched junction bases numbered 8, after V lost 2 bases and J lost 7 bases. The CDR3 loop spans 16 amino acids. The CDR3 sequence is CASSLTSTSGRRTQYF. The CDR3 bases are TGTGCCAGCAGCTTAACCTCGACTAGCGGGAGACGGACCCAGTACTTC. Combining the CDR3 with reference TRBV11-1 and TRBJ2-5 gives the whole variable domain EAEVAQSPRYKITEKSQAVAFWCDPISGHATLYWYRQILGQGPELLVQFQDESVVDDSQLPKDRFSAERLKGVDSTLKIQPAELGDSAMYLCASSLTSTSGRRTQYFGPGTRLLVL.

This chain links TRBV19 with TRBJ2-1; TRBD2 agrees at 9 bases. Germline V CDR1 and CDR2: LNHDA, SQIVND (reference sequence). The ends lost 0 bases at V and 0 bases at J; junction bases unmatched: 3. The CDR3 length is 17 residues. The CDR3 DNA is TGTGCCAGTAGTATAGATAGCGGGGGCTACTCCTACAATGAGCAGTTCTTC. Its translation is CASSIDSGGYSYNEQFF.

The chain carries TRBV7-6 and TRBJ2-2; 7 nucleotides agree with TRBD1. V gave up 0 bases and J gave up 3 bases; unmatched junction bases: 4. Germline V CDR1 and CDR2: SGHVS, FNYEAQ. The CDR3 runs to 16 residues. CDR3 coding DNA: TGTGCCAGCAGCTTAGCGGGGACAGCCTACACCGGGGAGCTGTTTTTT. This codes for CASSLAGTAYTGELFF.

The J gene is TRBJ2-2, the V gene TRBV5-1; no definite D call. V lost 3 bases and J lost 2, with 11 bases in between. The CDR3 is made up of 15 amino acids. The germline V gene has CDR1 SGHRS and CDR2 YFSETQ. The CDR3 coding sequence is TGCGCCAGCAGCTCGCCCCCCGAAAACACCGGGGAGCTGTTTTTT. Its protein is CASSSPPENTGELFF.

Remarks on this clone: At the DNA level, this CDR3 is encoded by other sequences in the same sample as well. The V gene is TRBV27, the J gene TRBJ1-5; D possibly corresponds to TRBD1 (5 bases). CDR3 length: 14 amino acids. Looked up from germline, CDR1 is MNHEY and CDR2 is SMNVEV (reference sequence). V was trimmed by 5 bases and J by 1 base, leaving 9 bases between them. The DNA for the CDR3 is TGTGCCAGCAGTCACCGGGACAGCAATCAGCCCCAGCATTTT. Protein: CASSHRDSNQPQHF.

The chain uses TRBV2 and TRBJ2-1; TRBD1 aligns across 7 bases. The CDR3 contains 16 residues. Germline V gives CDR1 SNHLY, CDR2 FYNNEI. Germline trimming cut 4 bases from V and 1 base from J; bases unmatched to any gene: 7. The CDR3 DNA reads TGTGCCAGCAGTGTGGACAGGATCCTTTCCTACAATGAGCAGTTCTTC. It is translated as CASSVDRILSYNEQFF. The entire variable domain, with the rest obtained from reference TRBV2 and TRBJ2-1, is as follows: EPEVTQTPSHQVTQMGQEVILRCVPISNHLYFYWYRQILGQKVEFLVSFYNNEISEKSEIFDDQFSVERPDGSNFTLKIRSTKLEDSAMYFCASSVDRILSYNEQFFGPGTRLTVL.

The rearrangement uses TRBV19 and TRBJ1-1; the D is unclear. Looked up from germline, CDR1 is LNHDA and CDR2 is SQIVND (reference sequence). The CDR3 extends over 15 amino acids. V was shortened by 0 bases and J by 5 bases, with 13 bases between the two germline ends. CDR3 DNA: TGTGCCAGTAGTATAGATGGGTTGGGAAGGACTGAAGCTTTCTTT. It specifies CASSIDGLGRTEAFF.

V is TRBV5-4 and J is TRBJ2-5, with D maybe TRBD2 (6 bases). V gave up 5 bases and J gave up 4 bases, with 18 bases separating them. This CDR3 has 15 residues. The germline gives CDR1 SGHNT, CDR2 YYREEE (reference sequence). CDR3 sequence: CASSLSGGDGETQYF. In nucleotides, the CDR3 is TGTGCCAGCAGTCTTAGCGGTGGGGATGGAGAGACCCAGTACTTC.

This chain uses TRBV9 with TRBJ2-2, with a tentative D call TRBD2 (5 bases). V lost 3 bases to trimming and J lost 5 bases, with 11 bases between them. This CDR3 contains 14 residues. Germline V lookup: CDR1 SGDLS, CDR2 YYNGEE. The CDR3 region is CASSGTRRTGELFF. The CDR3 nucleotides read TGTGCCAGCAGCGGGACTCGGAGGACCGGGGAGCTGTTTTTT.

The chain combines TRBV7-2 with TRBJ2-7; possibly TRBD1 for D (5 bases). This CDR3 comprises 13 residues. Germline V gene data show CDR1 as SGHTA and CDR2 as FQGNSA. V shed 6 bases and J shed 0 bases, with 9 bases lying between them. CDR3 coding DNA: TGTGCCAGCAGATCAGGGCTCTCCTACGAGCAGTACTTC. This translates into CASRSGLSYEQYF.

This clone appeared a few times. The chain is built from TRBV13 and TRBJ1-1; D ambiguous. Germline CDR1 is PRHDT and CDR2 is FYEKMQ (reference sequence). This CDR3 is built from 12 residues. V was pared by 7 bases and J by 0 bases, with 6 bases between. The CDR3 region has the DNA TGTGCCAGCACTTGGATGAACACTGAAGCTTTCTTT. Amino acid sequence: CASTWMNTEAFF.

The genes are TRBV7-9 and TRBJ2-2; either TRBD1 or TRBD2 may fit D (5 bases each). The germline V gene encodes CDR1 SEHNR and CDR2 FQNEAQ (reference sequence). This CDR3 contains 16 residues. Trimming took 6 bases from V and 0 from J, leaving 14 bases between them. The CDR3 is CASSVAGTANTGELFF. Here the CDR3 DNA reads TGTGCCAGCAGTGTCGCCGGGACGGCGAACACCGGGGAGCTGTTTTTT. The entire variable domain, with the rest obtained from reference TRBV7-9 and TRBJ2-2, is as follows: DTGVSQNPRHKITKRGQNVTFRCDPISEHNRLYWYRQTLGQGPEFLTYFQNEAQLEKSRLLSDRFSAERPKGSFSTLEIQRTEQGDSAMYLCASSVAGTANTGELFFGEGSRLTVL.